The sequence of this T cell receptor (beta chain) was determined in a study of OX40 agonist ivuxolimab in advanced cancers. For the study at large: Partial response was recorded in three patients: one hepatocellular carcinoma and two cutaneous melanoma cases.

Measured with immunoSEQ multiplex PCR; TCRdb has only the in-frame clones, and not every one. The sample has 99,000 or so clones, about 91% seen once. Looked up from germline, CDR1 is SNHLY and CDR2 is FYNNEI. V shed 5 bases and J shed 3 bases, with 11 bases lying between them. The CDR3 totals 14 residues. Specimen: CD4+ or CD8+ T cells sorted from blood, collected in a trial of the OX40 agonist ivuxolimab. V usage is TRBV2 and J usage is TRBJ2-4; D perhaps matches TRBD1 (5 bases). This TCR was recovered from an adult with an advanced solid tumor such as melanoma, head and neck, liver or kidney cancer. The CDR3 protein is CASSSQGSKNIQYF. In nucleotides, the CDR3 is TGTGCCAGCAGTTCTCAGGGAAGCAAAAACATTCAGTACTTC.